This T cell receptor (beta chain) appears in the sequencing data of a study of blood T cell repertoires in COVID-19. Background on the study: Specimens from acute and convalescent COVID-19 originated in the United States, Italy and Spain.

Using immunoSEQ multiplex PCR, the repertoire was profiled, and TCRdb retains in-frame clones only, with some absent. This table has approximately 110,000 clones, nearly 85% appearing once. The J segment lost 2 bases and the V segment lost 0 bases, leaving 7 bases of the junction unmatched. CDR3 size: 17 residues. From germline, CDR1 is SGHRS and CDR2 YFSETQ. This TCR derives from a woman aged 50 to 65 with acute or convalescent COVID-19. The chain has TRBV5-1 and TRBJ2-2; 7 bases agree with TRBD2. Specimen: peripheral blood. Here the CDR3 DNA reads TGCGCCAGCAGCTTGGATCGGAGCGGGGCCAACACCGGGGAGCTGTTTTTT. Encoded protein: CASSLDRSGANTGELFF.